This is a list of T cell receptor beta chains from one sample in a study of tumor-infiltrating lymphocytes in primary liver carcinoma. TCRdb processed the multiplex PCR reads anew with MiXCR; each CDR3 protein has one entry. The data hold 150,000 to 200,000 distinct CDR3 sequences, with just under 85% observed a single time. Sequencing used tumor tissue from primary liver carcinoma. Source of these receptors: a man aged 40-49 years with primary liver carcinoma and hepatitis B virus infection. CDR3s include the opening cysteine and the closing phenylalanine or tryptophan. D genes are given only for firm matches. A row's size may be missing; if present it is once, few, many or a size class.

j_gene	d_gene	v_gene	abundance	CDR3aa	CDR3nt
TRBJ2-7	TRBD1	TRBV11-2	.	CANSLRWTGEDVEYF	TGTGCCAACAGCTTACGATGGACAGGGGAAGACGTGGAGTACTTC
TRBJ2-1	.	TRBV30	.	CAWSSGRLLNEQFF	TGTGCCTGGAGTAGTGGGAGATTGTTAAATGAGCAGTTCTTC
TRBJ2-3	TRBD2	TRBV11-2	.	CASNSPGPAGVDTQYF	TGTGCCAGCAACTCCCCGGGACCAGCGGGAGTGGATACTCAGTATTTT
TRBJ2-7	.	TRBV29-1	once	CSIEDRERYEQYF	TGCAGCATTGAGGATAGGGAAAGGTACGAGCAGTACTTC
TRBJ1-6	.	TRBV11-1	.	CASSRILVSSLHF	TGTGCAAGCAGCCGGATACTGGTTTCATCCCTCCACTTT
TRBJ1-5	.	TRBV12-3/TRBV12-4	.	CSSSQQGDNQPQHF	TGTTCTAGCAGCCAACAGGGCGACAATCAGCCCCAGCATTTT
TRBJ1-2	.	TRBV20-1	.	CSARGRANYGYTF	TGCAGCGCTAGGGGACGGGCTAACTATGGATACACCTTC
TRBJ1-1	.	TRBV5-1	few	CASSLVPGIANTEAFF	TGCGCCAGCAGCTTGGTCCCGGGAATCGCGAACACTGAAGCTTTCTTT
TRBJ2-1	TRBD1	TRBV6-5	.	CTSSYGGQGNYNEQFF	TGTACCAGCAGTTACGGGGGACAGGGTAATTACAATGAGCAGTTCTTC
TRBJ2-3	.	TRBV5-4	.	CASSFGRADTQYF	TGTGCCAGCAGCTTTGGCCGGGCAGATACGCAGTATTTT
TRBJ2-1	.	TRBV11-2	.	CASSSVLYNEQFF	TGTGCTAGCAGCTCTGTATTATACAATGAGCAGTTCTTC
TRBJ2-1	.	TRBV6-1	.	CASSETLTSIYEQFF	TGTGCCAGCAGTGAGACCCTAACATCCATCTACGAGCAGTTCTTC
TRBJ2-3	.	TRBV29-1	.	CSVGFLDTQYF	TGCAGCGTTGGGTTTTTGGATACGCAGTATTTT